These 30 T cell receptor beta chains came from one sample sequenced in a study of T cell responses to AZD1222 COVID-19 vaccine (TCRdb year 2021). The sample's time point label, in plain terms: about 28 days (+/-7) after the second vaccine dose. Library prep was done by the immunoSEQ multiplex PCR assay. TCRdb's version of the immuneACCESS table is confined to in-frame rearrangements and falls short of the full clone set. An unresolved V gene accounts for under half of the shortfall where checked; the remainder is of unknown origin. The sample table contains around 130,000 clones; only one count was recorded for 70% to 90% of them. The ten largest make up 8% to 10% of the sample. The sequenced sample was peripheral blood, obtained 28 days after the second AZD1222 dose. The receptors originated from an adult who received the AZD1222 COVID-19 vaccine.

The CDR3 sequence is CASSQEGAGSGNTIYF. In nucleotides, the CDR3 is TGTGCCAGCAGCCAAGAAGGCGCAGGGTCAGGAAACACCATATATTTT. The chain carries TRBV3-1 (or the pseudogene TRBV3-2) and TRBJ1-3; TRBD1 is a possible D gene (5 bases). Germline assignment: CDR1 LGHDT and CDR2 YNNKEL (reference sequence). There are 16 residues in the CDR3. Trimming removed 0 bases at V and 4 bases at J, with 13 bases between.

The chain's CDR3 is CASRKYTGELFF. In DNA, the CDR3 is TGTGCCAGCAGGAAGTACACCGGGGAGCTGTTTTTT. The chain combines TRBV6-5 with TRBJ2-2; D call uncertain. Trimming removed 6 bases from V and 3 bases from J, with 5 bases in between. The germline CDR1 and CDR2 sequences are MNHEY and SVGAGI. The CDR3 is made up of 12 amino acids.

The chain employs TRBV15 and TRBJ1-1; D gene uncertain. Germline V CDR1 and CDR2: LNHNV, YYDKDF (reference sequence). Trimming removed 0 bases at V and 6 bases at J, with 8 bases between. The CDR3 extends over 13 amino acids. The CDR3: CATSRDYQAEAFF. The DNA for the CDR3 is TGTGCCACCAGCAGAGATTATCAGGCTGAAGCTTTCTTT.

This chain links TRBV4-2 with TRBJ2-7; possible D gene TRBD1, 6 bases. The CDR3 loop spans 13 amino acids. Germline V gene lookup returns CDR1 LGHNA and CDR2 YNFKEQ. V lost 4 bases and J lost 9, with 16 bases in between. The DNA of the CDR3 is TGTGCCAGCAGCCCCGGTCATGGGGGCGGGCAGTACTTC. Protein: CASSPGHGGGQYF.

The genes are TRBV7-6 and TRBJ2-7; 9 positions match TRBD2. CDR1 is SGHVS, CDR2 FNYEAQ, per germline. There are 17 residues in the CDR3. V lost 4 bases and J lost 6; bases outside the gene matches: 16. CDR3: CASSSQRGASGEREQYF. The CDR3 DNA reads as TGTGCCAGCAGCTCCCAGCGGGGGGCTAGCGGGGAACGCGAGCAGTACTTC.

The chain is built from TRBV19 and TRBJ1-2; no firm D call. This CDR3 region has 15 residues. The germline gives CDR1 LNHDA, CDR2 SQIVND (reference sequence). V lost 10 bases to trimming and J lost 5 bases, with 23 bases between them. The CDR3 reads CATRAEALSAYGYTF. The CDR3 region has the DNA TGTGCCACTCGGGCGGAGGCTCTCTCCGCATATGGCTACACCTTC.

This sequence joins TRBV7-3 and TRBJ1-2, with 7 bases that match TRBD1. This CDR3 region has 16 residues. V dropped 5 bases and J dropped 1; count of bases not matched to a gene: 10. From germline, CDR1 is SGHTA and CDR2 FQGTGA. CDR3 residues: CASSPGDRQINYGYTF. The CDR3 DNA sequence: TGTGCCAGCAGCCCGGGGGACAGACAAATTAACTATGGCTACACCTTC.

The chain joins TRBV24-1 to TRBJ1-5; TRBD1 matches at 10 bases. V was pared by 4 bases and J by 0 bases, with 20 bases of the junction left unmatched. This CDR3 contains 22 residues. The germline gives CDR1 KGHDR, CDR2 SFDVKD. The CDR3 loop is CATSDPGTGAIRTSYSNQPQHF. CDR3 DNA: TGTGCCACCAGTGACCCCGGGACAGGGGCGATAAGAACCTCTTATAGCAATCAGCCCCAGCATTTT.

The V call is TRBV4-1, the J call TRBJ1-5; D is possibly TRBD1 (6 bases). The CDR3 extends over 15 amino acids. Between the trimmed V and J ends, which lost 4 bases and 5 bases, there was a span of 15 bases. Germline loops: CDR1 MGHRA, CDR2 YSYEKL. The CDR3 DNA reads as TGCGCCAGCAGCCTTTTGGGGGGGGCAGATCAGCCCCAGCATTTT. Translated, it gives CASSLLGGADQPQHF.

The CDR3 region is CASSFLQGYEQYF. In DNA form, the CDR3 reads TGTGCCAGCAGCTTCCTACAGGGTTACGAGCAGTACTTC. This chain links TRBV12-3 or TRBV12-4 with TRBJ2-7, with D tentatively TRBD1 (6 bases). V shed 6 bases and J shed 4 bases, with 13 bases lying between them. CDR3 length: 13 amino acids.

The J gene is TRBJ2-4, the V gene TRBV24-1, with D perhaps matching TRBD1 or TRBD2 (5 bases each). Per germline, CDR1 KGHDR and CDR2 SFDVKD. V gave up 10 bases and J gave up 8 bases, with 14 bases separating them. The CDR3 sequence is 12 residues long. The CDR3 nucleotides read TGTGCCACTGGGACCCCATGGGACATTCAGTACTTC. As protein: CATGTPWDIQYF.

The chain has TRBV5-5 and TRBJ2-1, with D possibly being TRBD1 (6 bases). The CDR3 consists of 15 residues. The V gene's germline CDR1 is SGHKS and CDR2 YYEKEE (reference sequence). V was cut by 4 bases and J by 7 bases, with 18 bases left in between. CDR3 residues: CASSILSGAQNEQFF. CDR3 bases: TGTGCCAGCAGCATATTGTCAGGGGCGCAGAATGAGCAGTTCTTC.

The chain combines TRBV27 with TRBJ1-2; no definite D call. CDR1 and CDR2 from the germline V gene are MNHEY and SMNVEV (reference sequence). The V end was cut by 6 bases, the J end by 3 bases, with 11 bases between. The CDR3 consists of 13 residues. The CDR3 is CASRSSVDYGYTF. In DNA form, the CDR3 reads TGTGCCAGCAGATCAAGCGTTGACTATGGCTACACCTTC.

The rearrangement uses TRBV4-3 and TRBJ1-2, with a tentative D call TRBD1 (5 bases). The germline gives CDR1 LGHNA, CDR2 YSLEER. Trimming shortened V by 0 bases and J by 5 bases, and 13 bases separated the two germline ends. The CDR3 sequence is 15 residues long. CDR3 protein: CASSQDLRGAYGYTF. CDR3 sequence (DNA): TGCGCCAGCAGCCAAGACCTCCGGGGCGCTTATGGCTACACCTTC.

The chain has TRBV10-2 and TRBJ1-2; D may be TRBD1 (6 bases). The V gene's germline CDR1 is WSHSY and CDR2 SAAADI. The ends were cut back, 2 bases at V and 4 bases at J, with 11 bases in the middle. This CDR3 spans 14 amino acids. The CDR3 coding sequence is TGCGCCAGCAGTGAGGCAGGGGTCCCCTATGGCTACACCTTC. This encodes CASSEAGVPYGYTF.

The table lists this clone with a count of one. The V gene is TRBV7-3, the J gene TRBJ2-4, with D perhaps assigned TRBD1 or TRBD2 (6 bases each). Germline CDR1 SGHTA, CDR2 FQGTGA. The CDR3 length is 16 residues. V lost 1 base to trimming and J lost 6 bases, with 16 bases between them. The CDR3 DNA reads as TGTGCCAGCAGCTTAATGGGGGGCGGTGATGGAAACATTCAGTACTTC. This codes for CASSLMGGGDGNIQYF.

The rearrangement joins TRBV6-5 to TRBJ1-5; tentative D call: TRBD1 (5 bases). From germline, CDR1 is MNHEY and CDR2 SVGAGI. CDR3 length equals 13 residues. The V and J ends lost 0 bases and 10 bases respectively, with 10 bases between them. The CDR3 DNA reads TGTGCCAGCAGTTACTCCCAGGGATTCCCCCAGCATTTT. Translating it yields CASSYSQGFPQHF.

The chain combines TRBV18 with TRBJ2-2, with 8 nucleotides matching TRBD2. The CDR3 has 17 amino acids. Germline V lookup: CDR1 KGHSH, CDR2 LQKENI. V lost 4 bases and J lost 4; bases outside the gene matches: 11. The CDR3 loop is CASSLLPAGAGTGELFF. DNA for the CDR3: TGTGCCAGCTCACTCCTTCCAGCGGGAGCCGGCACCGGGGAGCTGTTTTTT.

The chain uses TRBV19 and TRBJ1-1; 8 positions match TRBD1. Unmatched junction bases numbered 5, after V lost 4 bases and J lost 1 base. CDR3 length: 15 amino acids. The germline V gene has CDR1 LNHDA and CDR2 SQIVND (reference sequence). CDR3 protein: CASSTIDRGNTEAFF. The CDR3 nucleotides read TGTGCCAGTAGTACAATTGACAGGGGGAACACTGAAGCTTTCTTT. Full variable domain (remainder filled in from reference TRBV19 and TRBJ1-1): DGGITQSPKYLFRKEGQNVTLSCEQNLNHDAMYWYRQDPGQGLRLIYYSQIVNDFQKGDIAEGYSVSREKKESFPLTVTSAQKNPTAFYLCASSTIDRGNTEAFFGQGTRLTVV.

The V and J genes are TRBV5-6 and TRBJ2-7; weak D call: TRBD2 (6 bases). Germline V gene lookup returns CDR1 SGHDT and CDR2 YYEEEE. CDR3 length: 14 amino acids. The germline V and J ends were trimmed by 4 bases and 3 bases, with 14 bases remaining between them. The CDR3 protein is CASSPREMHYEQYF. CDR3 nucleotide sequence: TGTGCCAGCAGCCCTCGGGAGATGCACTACGAGCAGTACTTC.

The V call is TRBV27, the J call TRBJ2-7, with D unclear. This CDR3 has 13 residues. Trimming stripped 8 bases from V and 3 bases from J, with 14 bases between. Germline V gene data show CDR1 as MNHEY and CDR2 as SMNVEV (reference sequence). Here the CDR3 reads CASPCGSIYEQYF. In nucleotides, the CDR3 is TGTGCCAGCCCTTGTGGCTCTATCTACGAGCAGTACTTC.

The chain is built from TRBV4-2 and TRBJ1-1; 9 nucleotides align to TRBD1. There are 16 residues in the CDR3. Germline V CDR1 and CDR2: LGHNA, YNFKEQ. V lost 4 bases, J lost 1 base, and 7 bases stayed unmatched. The CDR3 loop reads CASSLGTGFGNTEAFF. The CDR3 nucleotides read TGTGCCAGCAGCCTGGGGACAGGGTTCGGGAACACTGAAGCTTTCTTT.

CDR3 coding DNA: TGTGCCAGCAGCGTAACCAGGGGGCCAAATTCACCCCTCCACTTT. Its protein product is CASSVTRGPNSPLHF. The chain couples TRBV7-9 to TRBJ1-6, with 8 bases fitting TRBD1. The germline V gene encodes CDR1 SEHNR and CDR2 FQNEAQ (reference sequence). The trim removed 5 bases at V and 7 bases at J, leaving 7 bases unmatched. The CDR3 covers 15 residues.

This chain uses TRBV2 with TRBJ1-5; TRBD1 agrees at 8 bases. The CDR3 is 14 residues long. V lost 5 bases, J lost 4 bases, and 4 bases stayed unmatched. Looked up from germline, CDR1 is SNHLY and CDR2 is FYNNEI. In nucleotides, the CDR3 is TGTGCCAGCAGTTGGACAGGGAGAAATCAGCCCCAGCATTTT. It codes for CASSWTGRNQPQHF. Full variable domain (outside the CDR3, taken from reference TRBV2 and TRBJ1-5): EPEVTQTPSHQVTQMGQEVILRCVPISNHLYFYWYRQILGQKVEFLVSFYNNEISEKSEIFDDQFSVERPDGSNFTLKIRSTKLEDSAMYFCASSWTGRNQPQHFGDGTRLSIL.

In DNA, the CDR3 is TGTGCCAGCAGGCCTCCCGGGACAGGCTACAATGAGCAGTTCTTC. Translated: CASRPPGTGYNEQFF. The chain is built from TRBV27 and TRBJ2-1; 8 bases match TRBD1. Germline V CDR1 and CDR2: MNHEY, SMNVEV (reference sequence). J lost 3 bases, V lost 6 bases, and 7 bases had no gene match. The length of the CDR3 is 15 residues.

V usage is TRBV11-2 and J usage is TRBJ1-1; D gene ambiguous. V lost 3 bases and J 2 bases, leaving 10 bases between the germline ends. CDR3 length equals 14 residues. The germline gives CDR1 SGHAT, CDR2 FQNNGV. Here the CDR3 reads CASSLGTPNTEAFF. The DNA for the CDR3 is TGTGCCAGCAGCTTGGGTACACCTAACACTGAAGCTTTCTTT.

The chain recombines TRBV7-2 with TRBJ2-1, with D perhaps being TRBD1 or TRBD2 (5 bases each). This CDR3 comprises 15 residues. Germline V CDR1 and CDR2: SGHTA, FQGNSA. Trimming left V 5 bases short and J 3 bases short, with 14 bases between. This CDR3 is CASSPLGESYNEQFF. In DNA, the CDR3 is TGTGCCAGCAGCCCCCTGGGGGAAAGCTACAATGAGCAGTTCTTC.

This clone has only one observation. This chain connects TRBV6-5 to TRBJ1-2, with D possibly matching TRBD1 (5 bases). There are 14 residues in the CDR3. Per the germline V gene, CDR1 is MNHEY and CDR2 is SVGAGI. Deletions cut 6 bases from V and 0 bases from J, with 11 bases between. The CDR3 region is CASSPEGPNYGYTF. CDR3 DNA sequence: TGTGCCAGCAGCCCGGAGGGGCCTAACTATGGCTACACCTTC.

V gene TRBV30 combines with J gene TRBJ2-7; D unclear. V shed 0 bases and J shed 6 bases, with 12 bases lying between them. The V gene's germline CDR1 is GTSNPN and CDR2 SVGIG (reference sequence). The CDR3 sequence is 13 residues long. The CDR3 protein is CAWSVLASLEQYF. The CDR3 DNA sequence: TGTGCCTGGAGTGTACTGGCCTCTCTCGAGCAGTACTTC.

This clone was detected a few times. The chain uses TRBV12-3 or TRBV12-4 and TRBJ2-2; D is unresolved. V was pared by 4 bases and J by 5 bases, with 8 bases between. The CDR3 is 13 amino acids. CDR3 region: CASSWEPTGELFF. The CDR3 DNA is TGTGCCAGCAGTTGGGAACCGACCGGGGAGCTGTTTTTT.